This TCR beta chain derives from a study of cytotoxic CD8 clonotypes in ibrutinib-treated CLL. Across the study: Timing of response sample collection was a median around twelve months after treatment start, with a range of 6 to 36. On average, each sample had some 250,000 productive templates and more than 75,000 productive rearrangements.

Generated by immunoSEQ multiplex PCR, the TCRdb table keeps only in-frame clones and is missing some. Here the sample spans about 68,000 clones, approximately 90% being singletons. The V end lost 3 bases, the J end lost 8 bases, and 17 bases lay between the germline ends. The CDR3 runs 15 residues. The germline V gene encodes CDR1 SNHLY and CDR2 FYNNEI. This clone was recorded once. This sequence was found in a human donor with chronic lymphocytic leukemia. The sample here was PBMCs, taken after 12 months of ibrutinib treatment. The chain employs TRBV2 and TRBJ1-5, with D perhaps matching TRBD1 (6 bases). The CDR3 sequence: CASSELRQGREPQHF. The DNA for the CDR3 is TGTGCCAGCAGTGAGTTAAGGCAGGGGCGGGAGCCCCAGCATTTT.